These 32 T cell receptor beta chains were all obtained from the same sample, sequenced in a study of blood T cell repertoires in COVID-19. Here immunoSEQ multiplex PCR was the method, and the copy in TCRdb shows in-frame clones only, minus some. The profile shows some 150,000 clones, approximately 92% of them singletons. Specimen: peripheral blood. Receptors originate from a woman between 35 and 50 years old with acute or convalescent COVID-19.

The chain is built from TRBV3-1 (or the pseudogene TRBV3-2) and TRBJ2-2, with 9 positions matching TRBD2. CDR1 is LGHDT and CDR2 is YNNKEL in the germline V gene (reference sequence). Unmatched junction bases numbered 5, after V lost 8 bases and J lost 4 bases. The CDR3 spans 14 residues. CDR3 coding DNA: TGTGCCAGCGAAGCGGGGGGCCGCACCGGGGAGCTGTTTTTT. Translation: CASEAGGRTGELFF.

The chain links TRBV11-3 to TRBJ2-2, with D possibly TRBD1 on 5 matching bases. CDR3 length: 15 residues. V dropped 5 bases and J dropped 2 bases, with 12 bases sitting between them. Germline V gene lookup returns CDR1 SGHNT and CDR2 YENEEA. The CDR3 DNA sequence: TGTGCCAGCAGCCTGGGGCGGTCAAACACCGGGGAGCTGTTTTTT. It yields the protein CASSLGRSNTGELFF.

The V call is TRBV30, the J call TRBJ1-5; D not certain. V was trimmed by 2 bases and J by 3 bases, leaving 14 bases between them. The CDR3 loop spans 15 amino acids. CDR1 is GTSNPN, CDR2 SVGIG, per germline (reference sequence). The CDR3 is CAWSISVGNNQPQHF. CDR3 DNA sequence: TGTGCCTGGAGTATATCCGTCGGGAACAATCAGCCCCAGCATTTT.

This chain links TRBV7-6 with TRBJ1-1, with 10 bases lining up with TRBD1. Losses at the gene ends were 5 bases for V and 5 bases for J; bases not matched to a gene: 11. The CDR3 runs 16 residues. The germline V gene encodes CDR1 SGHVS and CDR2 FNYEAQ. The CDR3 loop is CASSPRPGGQGTEAFF. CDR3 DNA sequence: TGTGCCAGCAGCCCCAGACCCGGGGGACAGGGGACTGAAGCTTTCTTT.

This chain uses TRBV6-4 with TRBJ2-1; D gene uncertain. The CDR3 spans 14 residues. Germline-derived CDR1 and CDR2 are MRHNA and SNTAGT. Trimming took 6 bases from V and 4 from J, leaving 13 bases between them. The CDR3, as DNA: TGTGCCAGCAGCCCCTCTTTGAGGTACAATGAGCAGTTCTTC. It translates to CASSPSLRYNEQFF.

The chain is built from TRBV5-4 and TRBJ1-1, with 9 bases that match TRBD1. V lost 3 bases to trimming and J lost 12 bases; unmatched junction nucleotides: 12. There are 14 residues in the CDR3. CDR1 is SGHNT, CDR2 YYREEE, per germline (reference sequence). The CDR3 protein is CASSSSGQGDVSFF. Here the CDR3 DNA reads TGTGCCAGCAGCTCATCGGGACAGGGCGATGTTTCTTTCTTT.

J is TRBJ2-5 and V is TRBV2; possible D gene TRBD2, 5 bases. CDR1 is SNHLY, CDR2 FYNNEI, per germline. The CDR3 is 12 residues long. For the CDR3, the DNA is TGTGCTGCCGGCCGCGAGGGAGAGACCCAGTACTTC. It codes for CAAGREGETQYF. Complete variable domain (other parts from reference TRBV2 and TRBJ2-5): EPEVTQTPSHQVTQMGQEVILRCVPISNHLYFYWYRQILGQKVEFLVSFYNNEISEKSEIFDDQFSVERPDGSNFTLKIRSTKLEDSAMYFCAAGREGETQYFGPGTRLLVL.

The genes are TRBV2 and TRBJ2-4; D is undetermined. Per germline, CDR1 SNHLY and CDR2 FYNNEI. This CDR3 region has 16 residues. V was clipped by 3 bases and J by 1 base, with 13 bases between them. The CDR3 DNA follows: TGTGCCAGCAGTGACCTTTTAGAGGTGGCCAAAAACATTCAGTACTTC. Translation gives CASSDLLEVAKNIQYF.

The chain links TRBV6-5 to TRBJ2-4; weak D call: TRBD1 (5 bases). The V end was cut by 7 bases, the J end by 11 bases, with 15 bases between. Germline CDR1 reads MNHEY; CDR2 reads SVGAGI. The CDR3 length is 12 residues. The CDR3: CASMLDRPVQYF. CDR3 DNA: TGTGCCAGCATGTTAGACAGACCAGTTCAGTACTTC.

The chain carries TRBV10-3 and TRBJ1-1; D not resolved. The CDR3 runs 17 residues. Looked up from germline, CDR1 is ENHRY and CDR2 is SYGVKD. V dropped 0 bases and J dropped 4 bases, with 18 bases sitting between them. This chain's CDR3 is CAISESTSKGGSTEAFF. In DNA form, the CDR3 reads TGTGCCATCAGTGAGTCGACCTCTAAGGGCGGGAGCACTGAAGCTTTCTTT.

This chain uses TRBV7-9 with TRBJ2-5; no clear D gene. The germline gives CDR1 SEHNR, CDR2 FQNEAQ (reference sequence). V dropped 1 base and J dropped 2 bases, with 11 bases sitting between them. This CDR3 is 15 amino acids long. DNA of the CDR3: TGTGCCAGCAGCTTAGTTACATCAGCGCAAGAGACCCAGTACTTC. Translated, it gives CASSLVTSAQETQYF. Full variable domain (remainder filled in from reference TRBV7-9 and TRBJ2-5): DTGVSQNPRHKITKRGQNVTFRCDPISEHNRLYWYRQTLGQGPEFLTYFQNEAQLEKSRLLSDRFSAERPKGSFSTLEIQRTEQGDSAMYLCASSLVTSAQETQYFGPGTRLLVL.

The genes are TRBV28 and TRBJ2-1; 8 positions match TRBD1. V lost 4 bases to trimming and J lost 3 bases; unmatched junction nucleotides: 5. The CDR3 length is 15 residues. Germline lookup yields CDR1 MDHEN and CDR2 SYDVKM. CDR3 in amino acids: CASSSQGVGYNEQFF. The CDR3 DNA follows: TGTGCCAGCAGTTCACAGGGGGTTGGCTACAATGAGCAGTTCTTC.

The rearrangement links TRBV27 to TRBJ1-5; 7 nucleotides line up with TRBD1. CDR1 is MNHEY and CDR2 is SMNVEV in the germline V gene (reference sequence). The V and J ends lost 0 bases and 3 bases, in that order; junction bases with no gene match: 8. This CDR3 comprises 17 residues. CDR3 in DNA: TGTGCCAGCAGTTTATCGGGCTCACAGGGGAACAATCAGCCCCAGCATTTT. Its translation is CASSLSGSQGNNQPQHF.

In DNA form, the CDR3 reads TGTGCCAGCAGCGTAGGCGGCATGTCCACAGATACGCAGTATTTT. This translates into CASSVGGMSTDTQYF. The chain has TRBV9 and TRBJ2-3; no definite D call. Trimming took 0 bases from V and 2 from J, leaving 10 bases between them. The germline CDR1 and CDR2 sequences are SGDLS and YYNGEE. This CDR3 comprises 15 residues.

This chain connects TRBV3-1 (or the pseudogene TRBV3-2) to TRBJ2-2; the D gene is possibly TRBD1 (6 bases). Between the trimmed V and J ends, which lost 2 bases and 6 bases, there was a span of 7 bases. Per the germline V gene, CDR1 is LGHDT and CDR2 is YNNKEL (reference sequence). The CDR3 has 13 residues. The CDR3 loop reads CASSQYRAGELFF. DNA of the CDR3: TGTGCCAGCAGCCAATACAGGGCCGGGGAGCTGTTTTTT.

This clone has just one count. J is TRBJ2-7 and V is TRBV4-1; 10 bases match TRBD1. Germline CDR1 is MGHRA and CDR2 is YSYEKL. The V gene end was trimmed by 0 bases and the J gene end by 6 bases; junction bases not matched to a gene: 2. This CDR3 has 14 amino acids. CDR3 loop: CASSQEDRGREQYF. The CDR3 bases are TGCGCCAGCAGCCAAGAAGACAGGGGGCGCGAGCAGTACTTC.

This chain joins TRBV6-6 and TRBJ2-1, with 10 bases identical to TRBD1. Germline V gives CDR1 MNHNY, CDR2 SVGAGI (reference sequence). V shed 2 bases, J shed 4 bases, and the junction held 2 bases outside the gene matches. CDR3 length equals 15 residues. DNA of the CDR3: TGTGCCAGCAGTTACAGGGACAGGGGTTACAATGAGCAGTTCTTC. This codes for CASSYRDRGYNEQFF.

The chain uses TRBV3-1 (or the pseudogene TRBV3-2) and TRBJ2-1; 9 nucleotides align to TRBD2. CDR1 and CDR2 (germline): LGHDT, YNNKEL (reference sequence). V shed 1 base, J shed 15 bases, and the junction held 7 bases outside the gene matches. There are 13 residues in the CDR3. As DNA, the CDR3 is TGTGCCAGCAGCCAAGGCTTAGCGGGAGTCTCGTTCTTC. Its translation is CASSQGLAGVSFF.

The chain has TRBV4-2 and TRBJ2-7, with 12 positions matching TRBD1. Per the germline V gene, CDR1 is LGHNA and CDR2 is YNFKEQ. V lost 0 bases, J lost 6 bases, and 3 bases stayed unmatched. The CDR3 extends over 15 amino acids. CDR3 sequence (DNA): TGTGCCAGCAGCCAAGAGGGACAGGGGGCGGGCGAGCAGTACTTC. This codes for CASSQEGQGAGEQYF.

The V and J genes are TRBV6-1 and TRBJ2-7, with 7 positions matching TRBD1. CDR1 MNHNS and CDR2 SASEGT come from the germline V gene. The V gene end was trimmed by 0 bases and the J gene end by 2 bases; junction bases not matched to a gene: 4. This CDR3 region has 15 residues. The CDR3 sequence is CASSEAIQGAYEQYF. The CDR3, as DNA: TGTGCCAGCAGTGAAGCCATCCAGGGGGCCTACGAGCAGTACTTC.

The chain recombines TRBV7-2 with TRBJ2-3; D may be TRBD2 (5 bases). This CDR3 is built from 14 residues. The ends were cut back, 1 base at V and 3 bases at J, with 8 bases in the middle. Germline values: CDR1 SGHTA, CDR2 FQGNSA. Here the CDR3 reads CASSLELGTDTQYF. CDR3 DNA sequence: TGTGCCAGCAGCTTAGAACTAGGAACAGATACGCAGTATTTT.

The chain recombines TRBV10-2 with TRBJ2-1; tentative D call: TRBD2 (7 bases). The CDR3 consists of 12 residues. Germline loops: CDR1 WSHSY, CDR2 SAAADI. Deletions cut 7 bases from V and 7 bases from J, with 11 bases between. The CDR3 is CASTEGGNEQFF. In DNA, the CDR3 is TGCGCCAGCACAGAGGGGGGGAATGAGCAGTTCTTC.

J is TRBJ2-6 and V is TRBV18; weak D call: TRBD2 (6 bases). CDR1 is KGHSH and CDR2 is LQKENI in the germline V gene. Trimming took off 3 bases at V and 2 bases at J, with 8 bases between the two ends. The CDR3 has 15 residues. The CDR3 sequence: CASSPEGTGANVLTF. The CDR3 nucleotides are TGTGCCAGCTCACCGGAGGGGACTGGGGCCAACGTCCTGACTTTC.

The CDR3 here is CASSAGQLDGLTF. The DNA for the CDR3 is TGTGCCAGCAGCGCGGGACAACTAGATGGCTTAACCTTC. The genes are TRBV9 and TRBJ1-2, with D perhaps TRBD1 (6 bases). V was trimmed by 3 bases and J by 14 bases, leaving 20 bases between them. The germline V gene has CDR1 SGDLS and CDR2 YYNGEE. The CDR3 is 13 residues long.

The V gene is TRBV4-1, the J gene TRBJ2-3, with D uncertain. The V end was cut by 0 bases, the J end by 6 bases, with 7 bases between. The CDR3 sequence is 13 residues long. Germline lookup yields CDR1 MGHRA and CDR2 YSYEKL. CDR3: CASSQDPLDTQYF. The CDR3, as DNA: TGCGCCAGCAGCCAAGACCCCTTGGATACGCAGTATTTT.

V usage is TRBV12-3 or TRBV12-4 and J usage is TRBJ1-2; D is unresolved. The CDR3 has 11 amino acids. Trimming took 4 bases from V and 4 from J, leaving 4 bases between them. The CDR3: CASSSLYGYTF. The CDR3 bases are TGTGCCAGCAGTTCACTCTATGGCTACACCTTC.

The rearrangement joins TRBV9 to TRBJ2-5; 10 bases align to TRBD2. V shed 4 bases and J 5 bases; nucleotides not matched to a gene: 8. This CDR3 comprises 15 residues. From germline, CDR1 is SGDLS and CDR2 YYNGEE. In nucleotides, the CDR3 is TGTGCCAGCAGCTACTCAGCGGGGGGGGAGGAGACCCAGTACTTC. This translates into CASSYSAGGEETQYF.

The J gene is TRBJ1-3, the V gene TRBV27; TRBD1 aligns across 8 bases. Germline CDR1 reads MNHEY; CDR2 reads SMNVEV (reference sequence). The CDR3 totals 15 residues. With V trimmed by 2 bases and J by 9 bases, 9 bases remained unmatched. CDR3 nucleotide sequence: TGTGCCAGCAGTTTAAATGAGGACAGGGCGGGCACCATATATTTT. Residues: CASSLNEDRAGTIYF.

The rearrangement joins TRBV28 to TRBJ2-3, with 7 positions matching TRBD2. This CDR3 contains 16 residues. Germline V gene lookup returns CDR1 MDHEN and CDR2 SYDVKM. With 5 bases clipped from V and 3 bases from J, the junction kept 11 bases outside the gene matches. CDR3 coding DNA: TGTGCCAGCAGTAAGACAAGGGACTACAAAACAGATACGCAGTATTTT. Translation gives CASSKTRDYKTDTQYF. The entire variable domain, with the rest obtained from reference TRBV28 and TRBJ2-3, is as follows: DVKVTQSSRYLVKRTGEKVFLECVQDMDHENMFWYRQDPGLGLRLIYFSYDVKMKEKGDIPEGYSVSREKKERFSLILESASTNQTSMYLCASSKTRDYKTDTQYFGPGTRLTVL.

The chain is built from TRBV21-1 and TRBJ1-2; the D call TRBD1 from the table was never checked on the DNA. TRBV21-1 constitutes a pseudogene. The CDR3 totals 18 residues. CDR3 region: CASSKRRGRQDLRGGYTF. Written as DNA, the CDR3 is TGTGCCAGCAGCAAAAGAAGGGGTCGACAGGACCTGAGGGGCGGCTACACCTTC.

CDR3 coding DNA: TGTGCCAGCAGCAGAACCACAGGTACCCCAGCCTACGAGCAGTACTTC. Translated, it gives CASSRTTGTPAYEQYF. The V and J genes are TRBV7-2 and TRBJ2-7, with a weak D call TRBD1 (5 bases). Deletions cut 5 bases from V and 2 bases from J, with 19 bases between. Germline V gene lookup returns CDR1 SGHTA and CDR2 FQGNSA. The CDR3 is 16 residues long. Combining the CDR3 with reference TRBV7-2 and TRBJ2-7 gives the whole variable domain GAGVSQSPSNKVTEKGKDVELRCDPISGHTALYWYRQSLGQGLEFLIYFQGNSAPDKSGLPSDRFSAERTGGSVSTLTIQRTQQEDSAVYLCASSRTTGTPAYEQYFGPGTRLTVT.

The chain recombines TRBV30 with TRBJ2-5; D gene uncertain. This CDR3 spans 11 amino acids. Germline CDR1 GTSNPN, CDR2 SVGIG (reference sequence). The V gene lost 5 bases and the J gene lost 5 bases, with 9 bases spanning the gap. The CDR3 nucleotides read TGTGCCTGGCTCCCCGGGGAGACCCAGTACTTC. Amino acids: CAWLPGETQYF.